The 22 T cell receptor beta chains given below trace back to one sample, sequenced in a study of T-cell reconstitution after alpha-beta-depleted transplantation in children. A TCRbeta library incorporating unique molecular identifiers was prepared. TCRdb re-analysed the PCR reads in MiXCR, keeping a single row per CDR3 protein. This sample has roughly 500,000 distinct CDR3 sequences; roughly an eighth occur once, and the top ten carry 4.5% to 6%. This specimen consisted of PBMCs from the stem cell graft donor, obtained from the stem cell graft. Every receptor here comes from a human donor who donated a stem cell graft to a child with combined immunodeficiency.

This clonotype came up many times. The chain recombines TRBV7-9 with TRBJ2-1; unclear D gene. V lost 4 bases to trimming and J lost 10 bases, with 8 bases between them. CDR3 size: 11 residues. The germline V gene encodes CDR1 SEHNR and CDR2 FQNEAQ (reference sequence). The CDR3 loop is CASSSRLEQFF. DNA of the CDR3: TGTGCCAGCAGCTCCCGACTGGAGCAGTTCTTC.

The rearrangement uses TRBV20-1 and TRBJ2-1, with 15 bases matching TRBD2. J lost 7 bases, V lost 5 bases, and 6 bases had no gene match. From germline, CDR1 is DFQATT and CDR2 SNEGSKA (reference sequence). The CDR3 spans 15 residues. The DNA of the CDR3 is TGCAGTGCTGGAACCGGGACTAGCGGGAGGAATGAGCAGTTCTTC. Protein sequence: CSAGTGTSGRNEQFF.

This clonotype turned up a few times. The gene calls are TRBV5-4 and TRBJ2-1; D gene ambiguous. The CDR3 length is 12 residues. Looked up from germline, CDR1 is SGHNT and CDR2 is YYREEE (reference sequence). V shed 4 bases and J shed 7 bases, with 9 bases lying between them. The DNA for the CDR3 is TGTGCCAGCAGCCTTCCGAGGAATGAGCAGTTCTTC. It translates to CASSLPRNEQFF.

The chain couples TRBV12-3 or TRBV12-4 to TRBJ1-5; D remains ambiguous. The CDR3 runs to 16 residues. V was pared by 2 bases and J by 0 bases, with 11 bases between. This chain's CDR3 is CASSLPGPHSNQPQHF. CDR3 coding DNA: TGTGCCAGCAGTTTACCAGGACCCCATAGCAATCAGCCCCAGCATTTT.

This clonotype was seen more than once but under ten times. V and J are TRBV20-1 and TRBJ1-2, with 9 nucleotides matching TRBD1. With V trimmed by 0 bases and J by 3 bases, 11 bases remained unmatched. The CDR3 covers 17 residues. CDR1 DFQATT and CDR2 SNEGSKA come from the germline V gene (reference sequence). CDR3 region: CSARDRRRTGDYYGYTF. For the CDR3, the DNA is TGCAGTGCTAGAGATCGCCGCAGGACAGGGGACTACTATGGCTACACCTTC.

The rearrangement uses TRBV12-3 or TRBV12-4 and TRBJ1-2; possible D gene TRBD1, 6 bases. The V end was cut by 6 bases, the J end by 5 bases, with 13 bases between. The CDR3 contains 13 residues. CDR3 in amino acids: CASSYGTTYGYTF. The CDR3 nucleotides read TGTGCCAGCAGCTACGGGACAACTTATGGCTACACCTTC.

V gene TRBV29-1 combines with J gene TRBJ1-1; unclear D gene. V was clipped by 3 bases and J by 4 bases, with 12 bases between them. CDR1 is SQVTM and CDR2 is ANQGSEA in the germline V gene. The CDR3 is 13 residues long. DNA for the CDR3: TGCAGCGTTGACGATTCAGCGGCCACTGAAGCTTTCTTT. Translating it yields CSVDDSAATEAFF.

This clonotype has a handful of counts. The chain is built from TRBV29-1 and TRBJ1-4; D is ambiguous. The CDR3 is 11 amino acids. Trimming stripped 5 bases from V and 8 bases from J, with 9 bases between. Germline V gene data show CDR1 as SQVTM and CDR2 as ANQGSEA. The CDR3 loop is CSVLKAEKLFF. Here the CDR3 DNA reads TGCAGCGTTCTGAAAGCCGAAAAACTGTTTTTT.

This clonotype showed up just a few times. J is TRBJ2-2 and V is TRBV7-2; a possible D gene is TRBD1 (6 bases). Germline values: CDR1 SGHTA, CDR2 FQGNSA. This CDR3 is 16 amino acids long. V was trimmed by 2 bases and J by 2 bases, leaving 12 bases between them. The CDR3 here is CASSLSGEINTGELFF. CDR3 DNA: TGTGCCAGCAGCTTATCAGGGGAGATTAACACCGGGGAGCTGTTTTTT.

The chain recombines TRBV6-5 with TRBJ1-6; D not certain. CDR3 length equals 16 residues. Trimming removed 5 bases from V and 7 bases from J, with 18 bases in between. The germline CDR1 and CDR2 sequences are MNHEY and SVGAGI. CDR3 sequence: CASSHLRRGLNSPLHF. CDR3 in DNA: TGTGCCAGCAGTCACCTTCGGAGAGGGTTAAATTCACCCCTCCACTTT.

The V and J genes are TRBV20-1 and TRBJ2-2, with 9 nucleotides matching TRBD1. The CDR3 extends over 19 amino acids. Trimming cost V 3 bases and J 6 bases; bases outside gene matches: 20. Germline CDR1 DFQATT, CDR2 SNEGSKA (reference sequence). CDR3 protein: CSASGRPDRGSFRSGELFF. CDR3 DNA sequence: TGCAGTGCTAGTGGAAGACCGGACAGGGGATCTTTCCGGTCCGGGGAGCTGTTTTTT.

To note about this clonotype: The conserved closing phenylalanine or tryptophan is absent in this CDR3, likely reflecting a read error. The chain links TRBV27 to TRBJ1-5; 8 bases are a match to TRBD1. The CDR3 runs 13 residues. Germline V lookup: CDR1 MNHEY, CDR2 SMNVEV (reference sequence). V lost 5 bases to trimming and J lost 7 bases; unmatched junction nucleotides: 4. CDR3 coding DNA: TGTGCCAGCAGTCAGGGGGCAGGACAGCCCCAGCATTAT. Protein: CASSQGAGQPQHY.

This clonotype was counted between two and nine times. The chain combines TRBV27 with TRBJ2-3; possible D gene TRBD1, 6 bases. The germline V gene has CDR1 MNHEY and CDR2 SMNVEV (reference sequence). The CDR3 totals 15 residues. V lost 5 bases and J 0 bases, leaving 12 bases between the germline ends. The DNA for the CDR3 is TGTGCCAGCAGTGCAACACAGGGCAGCACAGATACGCAGTATTTT. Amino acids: CASSATQGSTDTQYF.

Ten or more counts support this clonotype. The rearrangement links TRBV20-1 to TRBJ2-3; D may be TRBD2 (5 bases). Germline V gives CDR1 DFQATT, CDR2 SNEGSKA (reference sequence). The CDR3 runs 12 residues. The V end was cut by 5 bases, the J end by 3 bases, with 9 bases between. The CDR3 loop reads CSAPPGTDTQYF. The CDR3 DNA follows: TGCAGTGCTCCGCCGGGGACAGATACGCAGTATTTT.

DNA of the CDR3: TGTGCCAGCAGCGTAGAATCAACAGGAAGAGGCTACACCTTC. Its protein product is CASSVESTGRGYTF. The chain combines TRBV9 with TRBJ1-2; the D gene is possibly TRBD1 (5 bases). Trimming took 0 bases from V and 8 from J, leaving 14 bases between them. This CDR3 is built from 14 residues. The germline CDR1 and CDR2 sequences are SGDLS and YYNGEE. Based on the CDR3 plus reference TRBV9 and TRBJ1-2, the full variable domain is DSGVTQTPKHLITATGQRVTLRCSPRSGDLSVYWYQQSLDQGLQFLIQYYNGEERAKGNILERFSAQQFPDLHSELNLSSLELGDSALYFCASSVESTGRGYTFGSGTRLTVV.

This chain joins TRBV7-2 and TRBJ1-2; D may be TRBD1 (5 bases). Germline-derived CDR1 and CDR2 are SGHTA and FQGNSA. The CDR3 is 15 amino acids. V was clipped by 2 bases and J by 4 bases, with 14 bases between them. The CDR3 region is CASSLNAGLRYGYTF. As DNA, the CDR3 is TGTGCCAGCAGCTTAAACGCGGGGCTGCGCTATGGCTACACCTTC.

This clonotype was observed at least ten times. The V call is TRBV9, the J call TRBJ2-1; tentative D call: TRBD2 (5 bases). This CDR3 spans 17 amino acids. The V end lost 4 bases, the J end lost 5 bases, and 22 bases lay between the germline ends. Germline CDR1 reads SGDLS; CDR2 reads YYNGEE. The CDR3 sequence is CASSPGWLAARNNEQFF. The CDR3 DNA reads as TGTGCCAGCAGCCCCGGTTGGCTAGCAGCGCGCAACAATGAGCAGTTCTTC.

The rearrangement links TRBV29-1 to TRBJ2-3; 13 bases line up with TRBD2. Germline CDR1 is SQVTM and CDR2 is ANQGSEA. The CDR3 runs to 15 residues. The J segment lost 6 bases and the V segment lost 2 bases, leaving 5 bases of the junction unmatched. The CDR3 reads CSVEYGLAGVDTQYF. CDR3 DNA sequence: TGCAGCGTTGAATATGGACTAGCGGGAGTGGATACGCAGTATTTT.

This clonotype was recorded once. The CDR3 sequence: CSARGLAGKRNTGELFF. CDR3 sequence (DNA): TGCAGTGCTAGGGGACTAGCGGGAAAGAGGAACACCGGGGAGCTGTTTTTT. The chain carries TRBV20-1 and TRBJ2-2; 13 nucleotides align to TRBD2. The CDR3 sequence is 17 residues long. Germline V lookup: CDR1 DFQATT, CDR2 SNEGSKA (reference sequence). The V and J ends lost 3 bases and 1 base, in that order; junction bases with no gene match: 5.

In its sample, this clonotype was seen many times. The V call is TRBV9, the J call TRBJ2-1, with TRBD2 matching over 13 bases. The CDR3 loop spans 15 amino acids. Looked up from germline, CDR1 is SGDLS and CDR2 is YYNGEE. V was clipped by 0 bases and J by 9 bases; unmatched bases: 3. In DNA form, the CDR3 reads TGTGCCAGCAGCGTAGAAACTAGCGGGAGGGGTGAGCAGTTCTTC. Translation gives CASSVETSGRGEQFF. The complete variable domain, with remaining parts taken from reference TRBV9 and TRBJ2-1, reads DSGVTQTPKHLITATGQRVTLRCSPRSGDLSVYWYQQSLDQGLQFLIQYYNGEERAKGNILERFSAQQFPDLHSELNLSSLELGDSALYFCASSVETSGRGEQFFGPGTRLTVL.

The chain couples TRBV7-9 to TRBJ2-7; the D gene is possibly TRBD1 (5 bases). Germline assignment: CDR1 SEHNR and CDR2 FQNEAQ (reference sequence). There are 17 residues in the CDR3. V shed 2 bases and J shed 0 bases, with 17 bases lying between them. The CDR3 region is CASSLPLLDKDSYEQYF. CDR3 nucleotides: TGTGCCAGCAGCTTACCGCTGCTGGACAAAGACTCCTACGAGCAGTACTTC. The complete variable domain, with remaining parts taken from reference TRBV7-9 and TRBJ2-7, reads DTGVSQNPRHKITKRGQNVTFRCDPISEHNRLYWYRQTLGQGPEFLTYFQNEAQLEKSRLLSDRFSAERPKGSFSTLEIQRTEQGDSAMYLCASSLPLLDKDSYEQYFGPGTRLTVT.

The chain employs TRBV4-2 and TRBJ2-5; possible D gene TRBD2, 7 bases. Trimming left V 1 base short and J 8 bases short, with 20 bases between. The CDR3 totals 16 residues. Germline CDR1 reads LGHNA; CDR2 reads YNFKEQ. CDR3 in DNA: TGTGCCAGCAGCCAAGCTTGGTTCGGGGGGCAAGGTACCCAGTACTTC. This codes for CASSQAWFGGQGTQYF.